Below, 14 T cell receptor beta chains from the same sample are listed, as sequenced in a study of PD-L1 blockade in urothelial cancer. Time point: peripheral blood 6 weeks after treatment start. The protocol was immunoSEQ multiplex PCR, while the TCRdb copy is restricted to in-frame clones and leaves out a portion. The repertoire holds 100,000 to 150,000 clones, roughly 82% seen once, with 2.4% in the top ten. Specimen: PBMCs, collected around atezolizumab (anti-PD-L1) treatment. Receptor source: a man aged 45-65 years with urothelial cancer.

This chain uses TRBV27 with TRBJ1-1; D is unresolved. The CDR3 loop spans 12 amino acids. Germline V gene data show CDR1 as MNHEY and CDR2 as SMNVEV (reference sequence). V shed 5 bases and J shed 11 bases, with 15 bases lying between them. CDR3 DNA: TGTGCCAGCAGTCTAACGGGGAAGACGGCTTTCTTT. It yields the protein CASSLTGKTAFF.

Written as DNA, the CDR3 is TGTGCCAGCAGTTCCTCTCCCACTAGCGGGAAGGGGAGTGAGCAGTTCTTC. Protein product: CASSSSPTSGKGSEQFF. This chain connects TRBV27 to TRBJ2-1; 10 positions match TRBD2. Germline V gene sequence: CDR1 MNHEY, CDR2 SMNVEV (reference sequence). Trimming removed 4 bases from V and 9 bases from J; junction bases left unmatched: 15. This CDR3 comprises 17 residues.

J is TRBJ2-5 and V is TRBV9, with D perhaps TRBD2 (5 bases). The CDR3 has 16 amino acids. V lost 0 bases, J lost 2 bases, and 14 bases lay in between. Per the germline V gene, CDR1 is SGDLS and CDR2 is YYNGEE. CDR3 sequence (DNA): TGTGCCAGCAGCGTAGGAGGGCGCAGCCCGCAAGAGACCCAGTACTTC. This translates into CASSVGGRSPQETQYF.

In this sample, this clone turned up once. The J gene is TRBJ1-2, the V gene TRBV10-3, with a tentative D call TRBD1 (5 bases). V lost 3 bases and J 2 bases, leaving 10 bases between the germline ends. The CDR3 has 14 residues. Germline CDR1 ENHRY, CDR2 SYGVKD. CDR3 nucleotide sequence: TGTGCCATCAGTGAACCGACAGAGAACTATGGCTACACCTTC. Translation: CAISEPTENYGYTF.

This clone was seen more than once but under ten times. The genes are TRBV7-3 and TRBJ1-1, with a weak D call TRBD1 (5 bases). Germline-derived CDR1 and CDR2 are SGHTA and FQGTGA. The length of the CDR3 is 16 residues. Trimming stripped 1 base from V and 4 bases from J, with 16 bases between. Here the CDR3 reads CASSLIGGDRSTEAFF. In DNA form, the CDR3 reads TGTGCCAGCAGCTTAATTGGGGGGGACCGGAGCACTGAAGCTTTCTTT.

CDR3 residues: CASSSRRGPDTQYF. CDR3 in DNA: TGTGCCAGCAGCTCCCGCCGCGGGCCAGATACGCAGTATTTT. The chain couples TRBV7-9 to TRBJ2-3; TRBD2 is a possible D gene (5 bases). This CDR3 has 14 residues. Trimming cost V 4 bases and J 4 bases, with 12 bases left between them. Germline lookup yields CDR1 SEHNR and CDR2 FQNEAQ (reference sequence). Variable domain in full (rest from reference TRBV7-9 and TRBJ2-3): DTGVSQNPRHKITKRGQNVTFRCDPISEHNRLYWYRQTLGQGPEFLTYFQNEAQLEKSRLLSDRFSAERPKGSFSTLEIQRTEQGDSAMYLCASSSRRGPDTQYFGPGTRLTVL.

Ten or more counts support this clone. The CDR3 loop reads CASNQDRASRYEQYF. For the CDR3, the DNA is TGCGCCAGCAACCAAGACAGGGCTAGCCGATACGAGCAGTACTTC. J is TRBJ2-7 and V is TRBV10-1, with 7 bases that match TRBD1. CDR3 length equals 15 residues. Germline CDR1 and CDR2: WNHNN and SYGVQD (reference sequence). J gave up 4 bases and V 7 bases, and 13 bases lay outside the gene matches.

The rearrangement links TRBV7-9 to TRBJ1-3; 10 positions agree with TRBD1. The trim removed 5 bases at V and 2 bases at J, leaving 6 bases unmatched. Germline loops: CDR1 SEHNR, CDR2 FQNEAQ (reference sequence). The CDR3 runs to 16 residues. CDR3 region: CASSVTGTGAGNTIYF. The CDR3 DNA reads TGTGCCAGCAGCGTGACCGGGACAGGGGCTGGAAACACCATATATTTT.

This clone was found once. The rearrangement joins TRBV5-5 to TRBJ2-7; 8 bases are shared with TRBD2. Germline assignment: CDR1 SGHKS and CDR2 YYEKEE (reference sequence). V was clipped by 3 bases and J by 0 bases; unmatched bases: 11. The CDR3 has 17 amino acids. The CDR3 DNA follows: TGTGCCAGCAGCTCGCCTAGCTCACTAGCGGCCTCCTACGAGCAGTACTTC. It yields the protein CASSSPSSLAASYEQYF.

The chain joins TRBV4-1 to TRBJ2-7; 7 bases match TRBD2. The CDR3 has 18 residues. The germline V gene encodes CDR1 MGHRA and CDR2 YSYEKL. V shed 1 base and J 0 bases; nucleotides not matched to a gene: 12. CDR3 region: CASSQVGGIGKSSYEQYF. CDR3 in DNA: TGCGCCAGCAGCCAAGTGGGAGGGATAGGTAAAAGCTCCTACGAGCAGTACTTC.

CDR3 sequence: CASSPLPTSGSYNEQFF. The CDR3 DNA reads as TGTGCCAGCTCACCACTACCTACTAGCGGGAGTTACAATGAGCAGTTCTTC. The rearrangement joins TRBV18 to TRBJ2-1, with 11 nucleotides matching TRBD2. The CDR3 loop spans 17 amino acids. Trimming cost V 1 base and J 4 bases; bases outside gene matches: 6. The germline gives CDR1 KGHSH, CDR2 LQKENI. Based on the CDR3 plus reference TRBV18 and TRBJ2-1, the full variable domain is NAGVMQNPRHLVRRRGQEARLRCSPMKGHSHVYWYRQLPEEGLKFMVYLQKENIIDESGMPKERFSAEFPKEGPSILRIQQVVRGDSAAYFCASSPLPTSGSYNEQFFGPGTRLTVL.

This clone was seen repeatedly, ten times or more. V is TRBV28 and J is TRBJ2-7; possible D gene TRBD2, 6 bases. CDR1 is MDHEN, CDR2 SYDVKM, per germline. The ends were cut back, 8 bases at V and 7 bases at J, with 12 bases in the middle. The CDR3 totals 11 residues. The DNA for the CDR3 is TGTGCCAGCGGAATAAGCGGGGAGCAGTACTTC. Residues: CASGISGEQYF.

The chain joins TRBV18 to TRBJ1-4; 7 nucleotides line up with TRBD1. The CDR3 is 16 residues long. CDR1 and CDR2 from the germline V gene are KGHSH and LQKENI. With 5 bases clipped from V and 8 bases from J, the junction kept 14 bases outside the gene matches. The CDR3 sequence: CASSTSMGQTTEKLFF. The CDR3 nucleotides read TGTGCCAGCTCAACCTCGATGGGACAGACCACGGAAAAACTGTTTTTT. Full variable domain (remainder filled in from reference TRBV18 and TRBJ1-4): NAGVMQNPRHLVRRRGQEARLRCSPMKGHSHVYWYRQLPEEGLKFMVYLQKENIIDESGMPKERFSAEFPKEGPSILRIQQVVRGDSAAYFCASSTSMGQTTEKLFFGSGTQLSVL.

The chain joins TRBV27 to TRBJ2-1, with 9 bases matching TRBD1. CDR1 is MNHEY, CDR2 SMNVEV, per germline (reference sequence). Trimming at V came to 5 bases and at J to 2 bases, leaving 7 bases not matched to a gene. CDR3 length: 16 residues. CDR3 protein: CASSAQGALPYNEQFF. CDR3 DNA: TGTGCCAGCAGTGCACAGGGGGCTCTGCCCTACAATGAGCAGTTCTTC.